A selection of T cell receptor beta chains follows, all from one sample in a study of beta chain features in type 1 diabetes. Libraries were prepared by immunoSEQ multiplex PCR; TCRdb keeps only in-frame clonotypes and omits some of them. The sample holds a few hundred thousand clones; roughly 17% are singletons and the top ten take approximately 0.086%. Specimen: naive CD4+ T cells from blood. The receptor set was obtained from a man aged 30 to 45 with type 1 diabetes. Each CDR3 is given with its conserved first and last residue. Fields, in order: V gene, clone size, J gene, D gene, CDR3 protein, CDR3 DNA. D genes are given only for firm matches. Expanded clones get a size class; other rows say once, few or many, or leave the size out.

v_call: TRBV7-8
clone_size: -
j_call: TRBJ2-1
d_call: -
cdr3_aa: CASSRTSIQANEQFF
cdr3_nt: TGTGCCAGCAGTCGTACTAGCATTCAGGCCAATGAGCAGTTCTTC

v_call: TRBV10-3
clone_size: -
j_call: TRBJ2-3
d_call: TRBD2
cdr3_aa: CAISESLAGGADTQYF
cdr3_nt: TGTGCCATCAGTGAGTCACTAGCGGGAGGTGCAGATACGCAGTATTTT

v_call: TRBV29-1
clone_size: few
j_call: TRBJ2-5
d_call: -
cdr3_aa: CSGNPEWETQYF
cdr3_nt: TGCAGCGGCAACCCGGAGTGGGAGACCCAGTACTTC

v_call: TRBV7-9
clone_size: -
j_call: TRBJ2-7
d_call: TRBD1
cdr3_aa: CASNDRGYEQYF
cdr3_nt: TGTGCCAGCAACGACAGGGGCTACGAGCAGTACTTC

v_call: TRBV5-1
clone_size: -
j_call: TRBJ2-7
d_call: TRBD2
cdr3_aa: CASSLRSSGTYEQYF
cdr3_nt: TGCGCCAGCAGCTTGAGGTCTAGCGGAACCTACGAGCAGTACTTC

v_call: TRBV7-9
clone_size: few
j_call: TRBJ2-1
d_call: -
cdr3_aa: CASSSFNEQFF
cdr3_nt: TGTGCCAGCAGCTCCTTTAATGAGCAGTTCTTC

v_call: TRBV29-1
clone_size: -
j_call: TRBJ1-1
d_call: -
cdr3_aa: CSVEKKRGDTEAFF
cdr3_nt: TGCAGCGTAGAAAAAAAGAGGGGGGACACTGAAGCTTTCTTT

v_call: TRBV5-1
clone_size: few
j_call: TRBJ2-7
d_call: TRBD1
cdr3_aa: CASSLSGQEYEQYF
cdr3_nt: TGCGCCAGCAGCTTGTCGGGACAGGAATACGAGCAGTACTTC

v_call: TRBV5-1
clone_size: few
j_call: TRBJ2-7
d_call: -
cdr3_aa: CASSLAPGSSYEQYF
cdr3_nt: TGCGCCAGCAGCTTGGCCCCTGGCAGCTCCTACGAGCAGTACTTC

v_call: TRBV20-1
clone_size: few
j_call: TRBJ2-1
d_call: -
cdr3_aa: CMTASYNEQFF
cdr3_nt: TGCATGACTGCCTCCTACAATGAGCAGTTCTTC

v_call: TRBV6-1
clone_size: -
j_call: TRBJ2-6
d_call: TRBD1
cdr3_aa: CASSAGQGSSGANVLTF
cdr3_nt: TGTGCCAGCAGTGCGGGACAGGGTAGCTCTGGGGCCAACGTCCTGACTTTC

v_call: TRBV30
clone_size: few
j_call: TRBJ1-5
d_call: -
cdr3_aa: CAWSASNQPQHF
cdr3_nt: TGTGCCTGGAGTGCGAGCAATCAGCCCCAGCATTTT

v_call: TRBV5-1
clone_size: few
j_call: TRBJ2-5
d_call: -
cdr3_aa: CASSFTQETQYF
cdr3_nt: TGCGCCAGCAGCTTTACCCAAGAGACCCAGTACTTC

v_call: TRBV30
clone_size: few
j_call: TRBJ2-3
d_call: -
cdr3_aa: CAWSDTRLGTQYF
cdr3_nt: TGTGCCTGGAGTGATACCCGGCTGGGTACGCAGTATTTT

v_call: TRBV6-5
clone_size: -
j_call: TRBJ1-2
d_call: -
cdr3_aa: CASSYSKTLNWGYTF
cdr3_nt: TGTGCCAGCAGTTACTCGAAGACCCTGAATTGGGGCTACACCTTC

v_call: TRBV6-5
clone_size: -
j_call: TRBJ2-1
d_call: -
cdr3_aa: CASSYLTGVNHEQFF
cdr3_nt: TGTGCCAGCAGTTACCTTACGGGAGTCAATCATGAGCAGTTCTTC

v_call: TRBV5-1
clone_size: -
j_call: TRBJ2-1
d_call: -
cdr3_aa: CASSLVRAGSYNEQFF
cdr3_nt: TGCGCCAGCAGCTTGGTGCGGGCGGGATCCTACAATGAGCAGTTCTTC

v_call: TRBV29-1
clone_size: few
j_call: TRBJ1-1
d_call: -
cdr3_aa: CSGVRSMNTEAFF
cdr3_nt: TGCAGCGGCGTTCGGAGCATGAACACTGAAGCTTTCTTT

v_call: TRBV4-3
clone_size: -
j_call: TRBJ1-2
d_call: -
cdr3_aa: CASSQDRETAYGYTF
cdr3_nt: TGCGCCAGCAGCCAAGACCGTGAGACAGCCTATGGCTACACCTTC

v_call: TRBV20-1
clone_size: -
j_call: TRBJ2-7
d_call: TRBD2
cdr3_aa: CSASREGLSF
cdr3_nt: TGCAGTGCTAGCCGGGAGGGGCTTTCCTTC

v_call: TRBV7-2
clone_size: -
j_call: TRBJ2-7
d_call: -
cdr3_aa: CASSPSMGEQYF
cdr3_nt: TGTGCCAGCAGCCCCTCTATGGGCGAGCAGTACTTC

v_call: TRBV6-5
clone_size: -
j_call: TRBJ2-5
d_call: -
cdr3_aa: CASSYGARARETQYF
cdr3_nt: TGTGCCAGCAGTTACGGAGCGAGAGCACGGGAGACCCAGTACTTC

v_call: TRBV5-1
clone_size: -
j_call: TRBJ2-5
d_call: -
cdr3_aa: CASSLAPGLDQETQYF
cdr3_nt: TGCGCCAGCAGCTTGGCCCCTGGACTGGACCAAGAGACCCAGTACTTC

v_call: TRBV27
clone_size: few
j_call: TRBJ1-2
d_call: -
cdr3_aa: CASSLDGYGYTF
cdr3_nt: TGTGCCAGCAGTTTGGACGGCTATGGCTACACCTTC